The present T cell receptor (beta chain) was sequenced within a study of blood T cell repertoires in COVID-19. Overall study: Material from acute and convalescent COVID-19 was sourced from the United States, Italy and Spain. T cells, B-cell-depleted T cells, or PBMCs provided the cDNA or gDNA that served as material.

Enrolled during active infection, Seattle patients were then followed longitudinally. Produced via immunoSEQ multiplex PCR; TCRdb's table is partial and in-frame only. The sample comprises 200,000 to 300,000 clones, 92% of which are singletons, and about 0.8% rests with the top ten. The sample was peripheral blood. The TCR comes from a man younger than 45 with COVID-19, enrolled during active disease.

The CDR3 region is CASSLTPNTEAFF. In DNA form, the CDR3 reads TGTGCCAGTAGTTTAACACCGAACACTGAAGCTTTCTTT. The chain employs TRBV19 and TRBJ1-1; D gene ambiguous. From germline, CDR1 is LNHDA and CDR2 SQIVND (reference sequence). The CDR3 spans 13 residues. Trimming left V 5 bases short and J 1 base short, with 8 bases between.